Each of the 24 T cell receptor beta chains below was sequenced from the same sample in a study of shared clonotypes between healthy human individuals. Assay used: immunoSEQ multiplex PCR; TCRdb lists only in-frame clones, some missing. The sample has 730,000 or so clones, 72% seen once. Sequencing input: memory CD4+ T cells sorted from blood. This sample's subset: CD45RA-negative fraction. Receptor source: a woman in her twenties or thirties in good health.

This chain uses TRBV5-1 with TRBJ1-2; 7 nucleotides agree with TRBD1. Trimming took 4 bases from V and 4 from J; bases not matched to a gene: 7. CDR3 size: 14 residues. The germline gives CDR1 SGHRS, CDR2 YFSETQ. The CDR3: CASSTGQEGYGYTF. The CDR3 coding sequence is TGCGCCAGCAGCACCGGACAGGAGGGCTATGGCTACACCTTC.

There are a few counts of this clone. The chain is built from TRBV19 and TRBJ1-4; D is undetermined. The CDR3 spans 13 residues. Germline V lookup: CDR1 LNHDA, CDR2 SQIVND (reference sequence). Deletions cut 4 bases from V and 5 bases from J, with 8 bases between. This chain's CDR3 is CASSTLANEKLFF. Written as DNA, the CDR3 is TGTGCCAGTAGTACTCTGGCAAATGAAAAACTGTTTTTT.

This clone was observed a few times. The rearrangement links TRBV27 to TRBJ2-7; no clear D. The CDR3 is 14 residues long. Trimming shortened V by 4 bases and J by 2 bases, and 12 bases separated the two germline ends. Germline loops: CDR1 MNHEY, CDR2 SMNVEV (reference sequence). CDR3 sequence reads: CASSYTQDPYEQYF. CDR3 coding DNA: TGTGCCAGCAGTTATACTCAGGATCCCTACGAGCAGTACTTC.

The V gene is TRBV2, the J gene TRBJ1-5; TRBD1 is a possible D gene (5 bases). CDR3 length: 15 amino acids. Germline assignment: CDR1 SNHLY and CDR2 FYNNEI. V was cut by 5 bases and J by 7 bases, with 18 bases left in between. CDR3: CASSRGTEHGQPQHF. CDR3 in DNA: TGTGCCAGCAGTAGAGGGACGGAACATGGACAGCCCCAGCATTTT.

This clone was recorded only once. The gene calls are TRBV5-1 and TRBJ1-2; D uncertain. The CDR3 runs 14 residues. The V gene's germline CDR1 is SGHRS and CDR2 YFSETQ. V was clipped by 0 bases and J by 6 bases, with 12 bases between them. The DNA for the CDR3 is TGCGCCAGCAGCTTGGTTACCAGATCTGATGGCTACACCTTC. Translated, it gives CASSLVTRSDGYTF.

With respect to this clone: Other DNA sequences from this sample encode an identical CDR3 as well. The gene calls are TRBV9 and TRBJ2-1; a possible D gene is TRBD1 (6 bases). Per germline, CDR1 SGDLS and CDR2 YYNGEE. CDR3 length: 15 amino acids. V lost 3 bases, J lost 0 bases, and 10 bases lay in between. Here the CDR3 reads CASSATGSSYNEQFF. The CDR3 coding sequence is TGTGCCAGCAGCGCTACAGGGAGCTCCTACAATGAGCAGTTCTTC.

The chain links TRBV6-4 to TRBJ2-7, with a possible D match to TRBD1 (6 bases). Per germline, CDR1 MRHNA and CDR2 SNTAGT. The CDR3 length is 12 residues. Trimming pared 9 bases from V and 3 bases from J, leaving 12 bases between. The CDR3 nucleotides read TGTGCCAGTCCGGACAGCCACTACGAGCAGTACTTC. Its protein is CASPDSHYEQYF.

This sequence joins TRBV29-1 and TRBJ1-2; TRBD1 is a possible D gene (5 bases). The CDR3 runs to 14 residues. Trimming pared 4 bases from V and 1 base from J, leaving 13 bases between. Germline CDR1 and CDR2: SQVTM and ANQGSEA. The DNA for the CDR3 is TGCAGCGTTGGGGACCGGACCTTTAACTATGGCTACACCTTC. The encoded protein is CSVGDRTFNYGYTF.

The rearrangement links TRBV11-2 to TRBJ1-5; D unclear. The CDR3 length is 15 residues. The germline V and J ends were trimmed by 0 bases and 6 bases, with 12 bases remaining between them. Germline CDR1 and CDR2: SGHAT and FQNNGV. The CDR3 loop is CASSLDLRSTQPQHF. In DNA, the CDR3 is TGTGCCAGCAGCTTAGATTTAAGGTCTACTCAGCCCCAGCATTTT.

This clone was seen at least ten times. This sample includes further DNA sequences coding for the same CDR3. V usage is TRBV5-1 and J usage is TRBJ2-1; TRBD2 matches 7 bases. The ends lost 0 bases at V and 3 bases at J; junction bases unmatched: 3. Germline CDR1 and CDR2: SGHRS and YFSETQ. The CDR3 totals 15 residues. The CDR3: CASSLESSGYNEQFF. The CDR3 bases are TGCGCCAGCAGCTTGGAGTCTAGCGGCTACAATGAGCAGTTCTTC.

The genes are TRBV4-1 and TRBJ1-3; unclear D gene. The V end lost 4 bases, the J end lost 0 bases, and 19 bases lay between the germline ends. The CDR3 loop spans 18 amino acids. The germline gives CDR1 MGHRA, CDR2 YSYEKL. The CDR3 loop reads CASSPKQTIGNSGNTIYF. The CDR3 DNA reads as TGCGCCAGCAGCCCGAAACAGACGATCGGGAACTCTGGAAACACCATATATTTT.

The V call is TRBV28, the J call TRBJ2-7; TRBD2 is a possible D gene (7 bases). The germline V gene has CDR1 MDHEN and CDR2 SYDVKM. Trimming stripped 9 bases from V and 3 bases from J, with 15 bases between. CDR3 size: 13 residues. The CDR3 loop is CASRGGVIYEQYF. Here the CDR3 DNA reads TGTGCCAGTAGGGGGGGTGTTATCTACGAGCAGTACTTC.

This clone was counted between two and nine times. The chain uses TRBV6-5 and TRBJ2-6; tentatively, D is TRBD1 (6 bases). In germline, CDR1 is MNHEY, CDR2 SVGAGI. The CDR3 runs 15 residues. Trimming left V 2 bases short and J 2 bases short, with 7 bases between. The DNA for the CDR3 is TGTGCCAGCAGTTACCAGGGGACTGGGGCCAACGTCCTGACTTTC. Protein sequence: CASSYQGTGANVLTF.

The rearrangement links TRBV4-1 to TRBJ2-2, with TRBD1 matching 9 bases. V lost 6 bases and J lost 4; bases outside the gene matches: 6. CDR1 is MGHRA and CDR2 is YSYEKL in the germline V gene. CDR3 length equals 15 residues. For the CDR3, the DNA is TGCGCCAGCAGAGCACAGGGGGCCTCCACCGGGGAGCTGTTTTTT. Its translation: CASRAQGASTGELFF.

This chain uses TRBV27 with TRBJ1-1, with 10 positions matching TRBD1. CDR1 MNHEY and CDR2 SMNVEV come from the germline V gene (reference sequence). J was trimmed by 1 base and V by 6 bases; bases with no gene match: 8. This CDR3 is 16 amino acids long. The CDR3 is CASRKLTGGRNTEAFF. In nucleotides, the CDR3 is TGTGCCAGCAGGAAACTGACAGGGGGCCGGAACACTGAAGCTTTCTTT.

This clone was picked up a small number of times. The rearrangement joins TRBV10-3 to TRBJ2-5; TRBD2 agrees at 9 bases. Trimming at V came to 5 bases and at J to 0 bases, leaving 4 bases not matched to a gene. The CDR3 totals 15 residues. Germline V CDR1 and CDR2: ENHRY, SYGVKD. The CDR3 DNA reads TGTGCCATCAGTCGGACTAGCGACTACCAAGAGACCCAGTACTTC. It specifies CAISRTSDYQETQYF.

This clone was counted a few times. V usage is TRBV5-1 and J usage is TRBJ2-1; TRBD2 aligns across 8 bases. The V segment lost 6 bases and the J segment 10 bases; nucleotides outside the gene matches: 12. Per the germline V gene, CDR1 is SGHRS and CDR2 is YFSETQ. The length of the CDR3 is 14 residues. The CDR3 spells CASTQTGSSGEQFF. The CDR3 nucleotides read TGCGCCAGCACACAGACCGGGTCTAGCGGGGAGCAGTTCTTC.

V usage is TRBV10-3 and J usage is TRBJ1-2; 7 bases agree with TRBD1. CDR3 length: 15 residues. V trimming: 3 bases; J trimming: 1 base; junction bases outside the gene matches: 5. Germline V gene data show CDR1 as ENHRY and CDR2 as SYGVKD. In nucleotides, the CDR3 is TGTGCCATCAGTGAAACTCCAGGGGGTAACTATGGCTACACCTTC. It encodes CAISETPGGNYGYTF.

This chain connects TRBV11-2 to TRBJ2-3; no clear D gene. V was shortened by 5 bases and J by 2 bases, with 8 bases between the two germline ends. CDR1 and CDR2 (germline): SGHAT, FQNNGV. CDR3 size: 13 residues. In DNA, the CDR3 is TGTGCCAGCAGCCCTAGGGACACAGATACGCAGTATTTT. It translates to CASSPRDTDTQYF.

This clone has a handful of counts. The chain combines TRBV19 with TRBJ2-1, with 8 bases fitting TRBD2. V was clipped by 6 bases and J by 8 bases; unmatched bases: 9. The CDR3 extends over 14 amino acids. CDR1 LNHDA and CDR2 SQIVND come from the germline V gene (reference sequence). Here the CDR3 DNA reads TGTGCCAGTAGCTCGACTAGCGCAAACGATGAGCAGTTCTTC. This sequence encodes CASSSTSANDEQFF.

The genes are TRBV7-6 and TRBJ2-1; 9 nucleotides match TRBD2. The CDR3 has 15 residues. Germline CDR1 is SGHVS and CDR2 is FNYEAQ. The ends lost 3 bases at V and 4 bases at J; junction bases unmatched: 4. CDR3 sequence: CASSFTSGRYNEQFF. CDR3 nucleotide sequence: TGTGCCAGCAGCTTCACTAGCGGGCGGTACAATGAGCAGTTCTTC.

This chain uses TRBV28 with TRBJ2-7; TRBD1 agrees at 7 bases. Germline V CDR1 and CDR2: MDHEN, SYDVKM. The CDR3 is 15 residues long. V lost 2 bases, J lost 3 bases, and 7 bases stayed unmatched. In DNA form, the CDR3 reads TGTGCCAGCAGTTTACAGGGGGTCACCCTCTACGAGCAGTACTTC. Translating gives CASSLQGVTLYEQYF.

This clone was detected many times. The chain combines TRBV6-6 with TRBJ1-1; 9 bases are shared with TRBD1. The CDR3 covers 15 residues. V lost 5 bases to trimming and J lost 1 base; unmatched junction nucleotides: 5. Looked up from germline, CDR1 is MNHNY and CDR2 is SVGAGI (reference sequence). The CDR3 loop reads CASSTGTGKNTEAFF. CDR3 in DNA: TGTGCCAGCAGTACTGGGACAGGGAAGAACACTGAAGCTTTCTTT.

The table lists this clone with a count of one. The sample contains more than one DNA sequence encoding this CDR3. The rearrangement links TRBV5-8 to TRBJ2-7; TRBD2 agrees at 7 bases. V was clipped by 0 bases and J by 4 bases; unmatched bases: 4. This CDR3 has 14 residues. Germline V gene data show CDR1 as SGHTS and CDR2 as YDEGEE. The CDR3 loop is CASSLVRESYEQYF. In DNA, the CDR3 is TGTGCCAGCAGCTTGGTGCGGGAGAGTTACGAGCAGTACTTC. The full variable domain, in which reference TRBV5-8 and TRBJ2-7 provide the parts outside the CDR3, is EAGVTQSPTHLIKTRGQQATLRCSPISGHTSVYWYQQALGLGLQFLLWYDEGEERNRGNFPPRFSGRQFPNYSSELNVNALELEDSALYLCASSLVRESYEQYFGPGTRLTVT.